Given below is one T cell receptor (beta chain) in context. The CDR3 is made up of 14 amino acids. Germline V CDR1 and CDR2: MNHEY, SMNVEV (reference sequence). The ends lost 4 bases at V and 10 bases at J; junction bases unmatched: 7. Assay: immunoSEQ multiplex PCR; the TCRdb copy retains only in-frame clones and omits some. This sample has more than 85,000 clones; around nine tenths occur once, and the top ten carry 17%. This entry is derived from a study of control samples from healthy donors and cancer patients. The sequenced sample was blood. The chain combines TRBV27 with TRBJ1-6; TRBD1 matches at 7 bases. The sequence was collected from a woman aged 45 to 65 in good health. The CDR3 sequence: CASSSGGFRSPLHF. CDR3 sequence (DNA): TGTGCCAGCAGTTCAGGGGGTTTTCGGTCACCCCTCCACTTT.